The sequence of this T cell receptor beta chain was determined in a study of T cell responses to AZD1222 COVID-19 vaccine. Study conclusions and caveats: Sampling captured repertoires only after the peak T cell response. Among those given AZD1222, only five or six were seropositive at baseline. Mapped onto spike, vaccine-associated CD4 TCRs spanned it and were dominant at 160-218 and 743-854. With two AZD1222 doses given, Spike-specific TCR breadth and depth both rose.

This CDR3 region has 11 residues. CDR1 is MNHEY and CDR2 is SMNVEV in the germline V gene (reference sequence). V lost 6 bases and J lost 5, with 7 bases in between. Profiling relied on immunoSEQ multiplex PCR, and the TCRdb table lists in-frame clones only, not all of them. The top ten clones hold 4.5% to 5.5% of a sample with under 130,000 clones, about 92% of them seen once. Turning to this clone: Antigen: not known.

The material sequenced was peripheral blood, taken on day 0 of AZD1222 vaccination. This TCR was sampled from an adult in good health. This chain connects TRBV27 to TRBJ1-2; possibly TRBD1 for D (5 bases). CDR3: CASRGGYGYTF. The CDR3 bases are TGTGCCAGCAGGGGGGGGTATGGCTACACCTTC.